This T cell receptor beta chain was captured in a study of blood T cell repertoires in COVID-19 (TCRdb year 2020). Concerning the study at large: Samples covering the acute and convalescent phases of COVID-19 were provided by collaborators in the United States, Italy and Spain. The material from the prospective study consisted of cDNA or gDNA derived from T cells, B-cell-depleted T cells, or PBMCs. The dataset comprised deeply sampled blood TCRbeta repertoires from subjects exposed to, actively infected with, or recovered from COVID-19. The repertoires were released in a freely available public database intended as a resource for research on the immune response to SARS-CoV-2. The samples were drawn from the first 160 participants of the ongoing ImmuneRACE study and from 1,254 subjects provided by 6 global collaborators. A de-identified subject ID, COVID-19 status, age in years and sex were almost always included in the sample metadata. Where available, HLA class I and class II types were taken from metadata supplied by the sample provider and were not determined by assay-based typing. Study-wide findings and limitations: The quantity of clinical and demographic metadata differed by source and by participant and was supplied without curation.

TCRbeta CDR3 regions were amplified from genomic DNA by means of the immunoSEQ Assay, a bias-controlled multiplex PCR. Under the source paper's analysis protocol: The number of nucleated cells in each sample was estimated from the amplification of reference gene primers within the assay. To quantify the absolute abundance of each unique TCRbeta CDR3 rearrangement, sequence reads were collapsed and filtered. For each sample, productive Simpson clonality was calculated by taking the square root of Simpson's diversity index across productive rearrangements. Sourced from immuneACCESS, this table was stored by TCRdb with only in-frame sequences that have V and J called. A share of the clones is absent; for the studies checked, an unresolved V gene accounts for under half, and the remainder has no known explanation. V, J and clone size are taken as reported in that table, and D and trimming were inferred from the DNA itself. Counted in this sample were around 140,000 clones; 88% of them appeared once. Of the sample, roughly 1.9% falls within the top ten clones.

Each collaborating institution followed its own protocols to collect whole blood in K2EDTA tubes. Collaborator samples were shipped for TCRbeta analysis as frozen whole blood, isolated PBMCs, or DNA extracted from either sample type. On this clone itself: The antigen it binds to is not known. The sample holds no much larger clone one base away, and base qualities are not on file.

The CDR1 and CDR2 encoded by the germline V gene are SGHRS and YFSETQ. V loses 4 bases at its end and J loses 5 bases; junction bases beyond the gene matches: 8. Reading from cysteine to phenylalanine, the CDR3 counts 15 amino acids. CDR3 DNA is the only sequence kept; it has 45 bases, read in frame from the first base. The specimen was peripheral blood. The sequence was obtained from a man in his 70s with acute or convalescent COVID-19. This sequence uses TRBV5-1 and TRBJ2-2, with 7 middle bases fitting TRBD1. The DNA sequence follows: TGCGCCAGCAGCACTACGGACAGGCGGACCGGGGAGCTGTTTTTT. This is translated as CASSTTDRRTGELFF.